The 3 T cell receptor beta chains below come from one sample, sequenced in a study of OX40 agonist ivuxolimab in advanced cancers. The library was obtained by the immunoSEQ multiplex PCR assay. In TCRdb, the immuneACCESS table is reduced to in-frame sequences with V and J assigned. These tables do not hold every clone; where another copy was compared, an unresolved V gene accounts for under half, and the others remain unexplained. The table for this sample lists tens of thousands of clones; about four fifths of them were counted only once. The ten most abundant clones make up around 13% of the sample. The specimen was CD4+ or CD8+ T cells sorted from blood, collected in a trial of the OX40 agonist ivuxolimab. These receptors originate from an adult with an advanced solid tumor such as melanoma, head and neck, liver or kidney cancer.

The CDR3 loop reads CASSHRGELFF. CDR3 nucleotide sequence: TGTGCCAGCAGTCACAGGGGGGAGCTGTTTTTT. The J gene is TRBJ2-2, the V gene TRBV28; D may be TRBD1 (5 bases). The germline V gene encodes CDR1 MDHEN and CDR2 SYDVKM. The CDR3 totals 11 residues. V lost 5 bases to trimming and J lost 8 bases, with 6 bases between them.

The rearrangement uses TRBV29-1 and TRBJ2-5, with D unclear. V was shortened by 4 bases and J by 5 bases, with 11 bases between the two germline ends. The germline CDR1 and CDR2 sequences are SQVTM and ANQGSEA. This CDR3 comprises 12 residues. The CDR3 here is CSVVEIGETQYF. The CDR3 nucleotides are TGCAGCGTTGTGGAGATTGGGGAGACCCAGTACTTC. The entire variable domain, with the rest obtained from reference TRBV29-1 and TRBJ2-5, is as follows: SAVISQKPSRDICQRGTSLTIQCQVDSQVTMMFWYRQQPGQSLTLIATANQGSEATYESGFVIDKFPISRPNLTFSTLTVSNMSPEDSSIYLCSVVEIGETQYFGPGTRLLVL.

The V gene is TRBV25-1, the J gene TRBJ1-4, with D uncertain. From germline, CDR1 is MGHDK and CDR2 SYGVNS. The CDR3 totals 14 residues. The V gene lost 1 base and the J gene lost 7 bases, with 10 bases spanning the gap. Here the CDR3 reads CASSESLGSEKLFF. CDR3 sequence (DNA): TGTGCCAGCAGTGAATCCCTCGGTTCTGAAAAACTGTTTTTT.